This T cell receptor beta chain originates from a study of cytomegalovirus exposure and HLA in healthy donors (dated by TCRdb to about 2017). As for the study more broadly: An earlier analysis of about 560 of the donors reported approximately 280 Gb of sequence data and around 110 million unique TCR beta sequences obtained from 150 million to 200 million T cells. Using immunosequencing, the study profiled T cell repertoires from 550 to 750 subjects and related those repertoires to cytomegalovirus serostatus. In addition to the first cohort of 666 subjects, a separate validation cohort of under 150 different subjects was used. Alongside the repertoire data, information on donor age, sex, ethnicity and CMV serostatus was compiled. HLA typing included class I and class II loci at four-digit resolution. Typing coverage differed by locus: A, B, C, DRB1 and DQB1 were typed in about 620-640 donors, DQA1 in about 510, DPA1 in around 580, and DPB1 in 400 to 490. An early release that covered approximately 600 HLA-typed donors contained around 300 gigabases of sequencing data and 70 million to 100 million unique TCR sequences. All discovery cohort repertoires had been generated using a single sequencing platform. The later analysis used no new phenotypic data to find candidate immune exposures, relying instead on TCR beta sequences and their occurrence across donors. To predict cytomegalovirus infection status, the study combined high-throughput TCR immunosequencing, statistical association of individual TCRs with disease status, and machine learning. In a later genetic analysis, genome-wide SNP genotypes for about 65% of the roughly 670 donors were used, and that subset was treated as a discovery cohort. The study aimed to test whether signatures of past pathogen exposure could be identified by cataloging public T cell receptors. Among the approximately 400 genotyped donors, around 81% belonged to the genetic ancestry cluster associated with self-reported Caucasian donors. In a later analysis, previously published TCR beta repertoires from 666 donors were re-analyzed and high-resolution HLA genotyping was added so that TCR occurrence patterns could be studied. Four to six DR-DQ haplotypes were handled as single units for association and clustering, since linkage in the cohort was strong. Among 398 genotyped donors of the cohort, an average of around 240,000 unique TCR beta nucleotide sequences were sequenced per donor, about a sixth of them non-productive. An earlier analysis of 587 of the donors used high-throughput TCR beta sequencing to judge whether each TCR beta V gene segment behaved as functional or pseudogenic. The paper's findings and limits, for the study overall: Cytomegalovirus status was reported to be diagnosed by the classifier with high specificity and sensitivity in both the original and validation cohorts. In a later analysis, most CMV-associated TCR beta chains were found to appear HLA-restricted, with HLA associations seemingly driven largely by CMV exposure. The presence/absence analyses assumed that sequencing depth was roughly uniform across donors, and that assumption may not be true. An association between a missense DCLRE1C variant and V-gene and J-gene trimming of TCR beta chains was found in a later genetic analysis and replicated in an independent cohort. According to a later genetic analysis, donors in an Asian-associated ancestry cluster had fewer N-insertions in productive TCRs than the approximately 650-donor mean. In a later analysis, HLA-associated TCR beta chains were found to be more clonally expanded and to have lower generation probabilities than equally common non-associated chains. When HLA alleles, especially DR and DQ, strongly co-occurred, attributing TCR associations to individual alleles was difficult. Because counts were too low, roughly 17 rarely observed V segments, including chromosome 9 orphons, were left out of the earlier analysis of 500 to 650 of the donors. A cluster of highly shared sequence variants was judged likely to be a technical artifact of the sequencing pipeline. According to the authors, the approach could potentially be generalized to other disease states and immunological phenotypes. A further reported finding was that TCR beta sequences accurately predicted the HLA-A and HLA-B alleles for most subjects in the first cohort. The study gave a list of about 160 TCR beta chains associated with cytomegalovirus. Correlated functional status among segregating V segments might reflect linkage disequilibrium, but an unknown experimental factor could not be ruled out. The cohort was sequenced for TCR beta chains only, and without alpha or paired-chain data the features that could be detected were limited. In vitro tests confirmed that a few of the cytomegalovirus-associated TCR beta chains recognize cytomegalovirus antigens. In a later analysis, over 15,000 TCR beta sequences were associated with specific HLA alleles at a false discovery rate of 0.05. An earlier analysis of approximately 500 of the donors showed that most TCR beta V segments appeared in productive rearrangements either about 90% or about 30% of the time, which broadly matched IMGT annotations. Most TCR sequences were observed very rarely across donors, whereas some public TCRs were present in many individuals. For the cohort, immune exposure information was limited to CMV serostatus. A later analysis found that TCR association rates varied across HLA loci, with DRB1 alleles showing the most associated TCRs and HLA-C alleles the fewest. Some IMGT-functional V segments, including TRBV6-2 and TRBV6-3, could not be distinguished by the 87-base-pair reads and were therefore excluded. According to a later analysis, parvovirus B19, influenza, CMV and Epstein-Barr virus appeared linked to several top co-occurrence clusters. HLA typing was unavailable for some donors at each locus, so association tests used only the typed subset.

The cohort comprised 550 to 700 healthy bone marrow donors. All cohort members were sampled while nominally healthy, although unrecorded immune exposures were likely present. The donor tested CMV seropositive, placing the donor among the 250 to 300 seropositive members of the cohort. A peripheral blood sample was provided by each donor, and peripheral blood mononuclear cells were used for TCR beta sequencing. The Qiagen DNeasy Blood Extraction Kit was used to extract genomic DNA from the blood cell samples. Receptor libraries were prepared by the immunoSEQ multiplex PCR assay. For the multiplex PCR, a mixture combining 60 forward primers for TCR Vbeta segments and 13 reverse primers for TCR Jbeta segments was used. The CDR3 region of rearranged TCR beta genes was amplified from genomic DNA with a multiplex PCR assay. On the Illumina HiSeq System, the amplified TCR beta libraries were sequenced as 87-base-pair reads. As for how the authors treated the data: A later analysis counted approximately 84 million unique TCR beta chains across the 550 to 750 repertoires, and roughly 9.9 million of these chains were shared by at least two donors. Raw reads were error-corrected and collapsed into unique sequences with a nearest-neighbor algorithm that merged closely related sequences to remove PCR and sequencing errors. Alignment of CDR3 sequences to IMGT reference sequences was used to assign V, D and J gene segments. For a sequence to be retained, a match of at least six nucleotides to both a V gene segment and a J gene segment was required. Rearrangements were classified as productive when the CDR3 lacked stop codons and remained in frame with V and J, and all other rearrangements were classified as non-productive. Following IMGT convention, CDR3 was defined as the stretch from the second conserved V-encoded cysteine up to the conserved J-encoded phenylalanine. In an earlier analysis of around 640 of the donors, sequences lacking an unambiguous match to a single V gene segment were excluded. In an earlier analysis of 500 to 750 of the donors, V segments were called functional above 56.7% productive rearrangements and were called segregating when the between-donor standard deviation exceeded 5%. A statistical classification framework was developed to diagnose cytomegalovirus status using the catalog of TCR beta chain sequences. In a later analysis, V and J genes were assigned by comparing TCR nucleotide sequences against IMGT/GENE-DB human TR gene sequences. In a later analysis, CDR3 sequences and most-parsimonious VDJ recombination scenarios were assigned using the TCRdist pipeline. In a later analysis, each TCR beta chain was defined by its CDR3 amino acid sequence together with its V-gene family, and reads lacking a unique V-gene family were excluded. A later analysis removed 592 highly shared, low-generation-probability nucleotide sequences to deal with suspected cross-contamination and a sequencing artifact. In a later analysis, a clonal expansion index for each public chain was calculated from normalized within-repertoire ranks of inferred template counts. In a later analysis, generation probabilities were computed with a VDJ recombination model fitted to out-of-frame rearrangements, and the resulting probabilities were checked against IGoR. In a later analysis, hypergeometric tests were used to score TCR-TCR, TCR-HLA and TCR-CMV co-occurrence, with a repertoire-size bias correction applied to TCR pairs. A later analysis estimated false discovery rates by permuting HLA or CMV assignments 20 times. In a later analysis, co-occurring TCRs were grouped with DBSCAN, and TCRdist sequence similarity was added when clustering was performed within HLA-allele-positive subsets. For co-occurrence clustering, repertoires with fewer than 30,000 or more than 120,000 public chains were excluded, along with several repertoires with anomalous nucleotide sharing. TCRdb provides this immuneACCESS table in a form limited to in-frame rearrangements. Some clones are lacking; in checked studies, under half of them reflect an unresolved V gene, and why the rest are absent is not known. Clone size and V and J calls were adopted from that table, with D and trimming inferred from the DNA. Present in this sample are 75,000 to 80,000 clones, roughly 82% of which were seen just once. The top ten hold 12% of the sample.

As regards this clone: The antigen it recognizes is unknown. Qualities for individual bases were not recorded, and no much larger clone is one base off.

Counted from cysteine to phenylalanine, this CDR3 has 17 amino acids. Only the CDR3 DNA stays, 51 bases, in frame from base 1. Looking up the germline V gene (reference sequence) yields CDR1 GTSNPN and CDR2 SVGIG. Germline trimming: 5 bases from V, 5 bases from J; junction bases outside gene matches: 19. Sequencing was done on a sample of PBMCs. The rearranged chain carries TRBV30 and TRBJ1-1, with 8 bases in between that match TRBD1. The TCR was taken from a male donor in good health and CMV-seropositive. At the DNA level, the sequence is TGTGCCTGGGGGGATAGACACCGACAGGGGCGTGGGACTGAAGCTTTCTTT. This is translated as CAWGDRHRQGRGTEAFF.